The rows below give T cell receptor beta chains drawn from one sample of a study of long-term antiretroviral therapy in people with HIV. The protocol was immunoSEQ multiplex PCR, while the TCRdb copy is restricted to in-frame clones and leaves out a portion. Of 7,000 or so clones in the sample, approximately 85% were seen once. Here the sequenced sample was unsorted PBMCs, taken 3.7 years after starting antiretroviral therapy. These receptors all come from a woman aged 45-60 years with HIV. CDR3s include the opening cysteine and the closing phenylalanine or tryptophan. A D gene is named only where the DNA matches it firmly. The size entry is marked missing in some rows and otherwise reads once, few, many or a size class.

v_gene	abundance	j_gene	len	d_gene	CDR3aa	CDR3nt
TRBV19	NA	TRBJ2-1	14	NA	CASTQVGSYNEQFF	TGTGCCAGTACCCAGGTGGGCTCCTACAATGAGCAGTTCTTC
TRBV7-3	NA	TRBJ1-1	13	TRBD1	CASSRTGTTEAFF	TGTGCCAGCAGCCGGACAGGGACCACTGAAGCTTTCTTT
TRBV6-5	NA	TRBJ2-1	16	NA	CASSYSGSSSYNEQFF	TGTGCCAGCAGTTACTCAGGGAGCTCATCCTACAATGAGCAGTTCTTC
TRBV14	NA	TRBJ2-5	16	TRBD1	CASSQGYWTGGETQYF	TGTGCCAGCAGCCAAGGTTACTGGACAGGGGGTGAGACCCAGTACTTC
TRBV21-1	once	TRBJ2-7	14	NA	CASRGDRICHEQYF	TGTGCCAGCAGGGGAGACAGGATCTGCCACGAGCAGTACTTC
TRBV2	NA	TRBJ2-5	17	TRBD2	CASSGSGLAGVKETQYF	TGTGCCAGCAGTGGATCAGGACTAGCGGGAGTTAAAGAGACCCAGTACTTC
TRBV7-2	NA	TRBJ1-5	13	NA	CASSSGLNQPQHF	TGTGCCAGCAGCTCGGGCCTCAATCAGCCCCAGCATTTT
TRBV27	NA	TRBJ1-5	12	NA	CATSPPSGPQHF	TGTGCCACCAGTCCTCCGTCGGGGCCCCAGCATTTT
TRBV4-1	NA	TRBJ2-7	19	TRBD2	CASSQETTLGGSSSYEQYF	TGCGCCAGCAGCCAAGAAACCACCCTGGGCGGGAGTAGTTCCTACGAGCAGTACTTC
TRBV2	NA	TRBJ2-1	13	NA	CASSERGGNEQFF	TGTGCCAGCAGCGAACGTGGGGGGAATGAGCAGTTCTTC
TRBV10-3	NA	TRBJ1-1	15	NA	CAISESGGGNTEAFF	TGTGCCATCAGTGAGTCGGGAGGAGGTAACACTGAAGCTTTCTTT
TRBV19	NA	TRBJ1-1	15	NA	CASTVYPDRNTEAFF	TGTGCCAGTACAGTCTATCCGGACAGGAACACTGAAGCTTTCTTT
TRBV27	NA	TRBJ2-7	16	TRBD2	CASSLTLAGARYEQYF	TGTGCCAGCAGTTTAACACTAGCGGGAGCGCGGTACGAGCAGTACTTC
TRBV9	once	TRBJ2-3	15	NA	CASSVSYSGTDTQYF	TGTGCCAGCAGCGTCAGTTACAGCGGCACAGATACGCAGTATTTT
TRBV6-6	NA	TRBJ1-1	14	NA	CASSYFYENTEAFF	TGTGCCAGCAGTTACTTTTACGAGAACACTGAAGCTTTCTTT
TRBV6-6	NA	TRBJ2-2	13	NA	CASSPPTRGELFF	TGTGCCAGCAGTCCCCCGACTAGGGGGGAGCTGTTTTTT
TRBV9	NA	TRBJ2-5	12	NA	CASSVGGETQYF	TGTGCCAGCAGCGTAGGAGGGGAGACCCAGTACTTC
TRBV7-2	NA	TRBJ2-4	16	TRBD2	CASSLEGLAAKNIQYF	TGTGCCAGCAGCTTAGAGGGACTAGCGGCCAAAAACATTCAGTACTTC
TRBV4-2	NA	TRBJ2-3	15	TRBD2	CASSQELAGTDTQYF	TGTGCCAGCAGCCAAGAACTAGCGGGGACAGATACGCAGTATTTT
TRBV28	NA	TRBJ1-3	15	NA	CASSPSGIIGNTIYF	TGTGCCAGCAGTCCGTCGGGGATAATAGGAAACACCATATATTTT
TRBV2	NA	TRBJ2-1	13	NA	CASKVGMYNEQFF	TGTGCCAGCAAGGTCGGGATGTACAATGAGCAGTTCTTC
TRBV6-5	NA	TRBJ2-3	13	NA	CASSYYSTDTQYF	TGTGCCAGCAGTTACTATAGCACAGATACGCAGTATTTT
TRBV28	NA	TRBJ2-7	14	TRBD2	CASSFYAGAYEQYF	TGTGCCAGCAGTTTCTATGCGGGAGCCTACGAGCAGTACTTC
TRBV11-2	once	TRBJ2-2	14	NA	CASTRGLGSGELFF	TGTGCCAGCACCCGGGGGTTGGGTTCCGGGGAGCTGTTTTTT
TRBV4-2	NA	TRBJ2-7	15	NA	CASSQAGSLPYEQYF	TGTGCCAGCAGCCAAGCGGGGTCTCTCCCCTACGAGCAGTACTTC
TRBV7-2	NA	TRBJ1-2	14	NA	CASSSPGGVLRYTF	TGTGCCAGCAGCTCGCCTGGGGGCGTGCTGCGCTACACCTTC
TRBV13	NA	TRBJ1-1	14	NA	CASSLGLLGTEAFF	TGTGCCAGCAGCTTGGGACTGTTGGGCACTGAAGCTTTCTTT
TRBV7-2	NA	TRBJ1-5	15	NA	CASSYTVGGNQPQHF	TGTGCCAGCAGCTATACTGTGGGGGGCAATCAGCCCCAGCATTTT
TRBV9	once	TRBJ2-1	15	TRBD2	CASSVEAGVVNEQFF	TGTGCCAGCAGCGTAGAGGCGGGAGTGGTGAATGAGCAGTTCTTC
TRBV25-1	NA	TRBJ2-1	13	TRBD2	CASKAGGYNEQFF	TGTGCCAGCAAGGCGGGGGGGTACAATGAGCAGTTCTTC
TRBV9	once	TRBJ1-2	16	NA	CASSGGDTSRGYGYTF	TGTGCCAGCAGCGGAGGGGACACCTCAAGGGGATACGGCTACACCTTC